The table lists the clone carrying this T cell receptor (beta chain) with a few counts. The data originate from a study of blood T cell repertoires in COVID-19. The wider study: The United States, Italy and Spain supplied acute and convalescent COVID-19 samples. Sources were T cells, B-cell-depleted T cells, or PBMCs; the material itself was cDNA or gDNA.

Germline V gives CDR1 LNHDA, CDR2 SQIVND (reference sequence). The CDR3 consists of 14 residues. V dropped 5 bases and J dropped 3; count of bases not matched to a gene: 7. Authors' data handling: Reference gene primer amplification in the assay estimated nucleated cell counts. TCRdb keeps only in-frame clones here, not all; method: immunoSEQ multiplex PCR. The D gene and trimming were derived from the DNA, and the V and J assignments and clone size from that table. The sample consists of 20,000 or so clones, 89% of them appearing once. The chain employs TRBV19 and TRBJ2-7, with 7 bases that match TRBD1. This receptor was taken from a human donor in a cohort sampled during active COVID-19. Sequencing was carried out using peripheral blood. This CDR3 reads CASSSRQGGYEQYF. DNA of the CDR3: TGTGCCAGTAGTTCTCGACAGGGTGGCTACGAGCAGTACTTC.